This TCR beta chain is drawn from a study of Graves' ophthalmopathy and Graves' hyperthyroidism. About the study: Peripheral blood sampling preceded any treatment and occurred at initial diagnosis.

This clonotype was observed many times. Its target is not known. Physicians reached a diagnosis by relying on clinical symptoms, serum thyroxine, TRAb, thyroid ultrasound and orbital computed tomography. Isolation of PBMCs was performed using around 9.1 ml of fresh peripheral blood. Amplification of the TCR beta CDR3 regions used RNA transcripts (as template). First-round RT-PCR with HTBI primers preceded a second-round multiplex PCR. MiXCR, applied by TCRdb to the multiplex PCR reads, yields one record per CDR3 protein. The profile covers around 470,000 distinct CDR3 sequences, with 13% to 15% appearing a single time and roughly 9.8% taken by the ten largest. Per the germline V gene, CDR1 is DFQATT and CDR2 is SNEGSKA (reference sequence). The CDR3 consists of 15 residues. V dropped 3 bases and J dropped 0 bases, with 11 bases sitting between them. Points from the study as a whole: Blood shared most expanded thyroid clonotypes above 0.001 frequency.

This TCR came from a woman aged 30 to 39 with Graves' ophthalmopathy. The chain combines TRBV20-1 with TRBJ2-2; D is unclear. The sample taken for sequencing was blood. The CDR3 loop is CSASSSSTNTGELFF. The DNA for the CDR3 is TGCAGTGCTAGTTCGTCATCAACGAACACCGGGGAGCTGTTTTTT.